The present T cell receptor (beta chain) was sequenced within a study of T cell responses to AZD1222 COVID-19 vaccine. For the study at large: Timing groups of about 4 and about 12 weeks for second doses were pooled.

Profiling relied on immunoSEQ multiplex PCR, and the TCRdb table lists in-frame clones only, not all of them. The sample contains just under 55,000 clones, approximately 90% of which appear only once. As concerns this clone: Antigen specificity is unknown.

Study observations and caveats: The study found Spike-specific TCR breadth and depth rose after two AZD1222 doses.

CDR1 and CDR2 (germline): MNHEY, SVGEGT. CDR3 size: 15 residues. J gave up 5 bases and V 0 bases, and 2 bases lay outside the gene matches. This chain joins TRBV6-2 or TRBV6-3 and TRBJ2-1, with 9 bases aligning to TRBD2. The starting material was peripheral blood, obtained on day 0 of AZD1222 vaccination. The TCR originated in an adult in good health. CDR3 nucleotide sequence: TGTGCCAGCAGTTACTCGCGGGGGGGCAACAATGAGCAGTTCTTC. Translating gives CASSYSRGGNNEQFF.